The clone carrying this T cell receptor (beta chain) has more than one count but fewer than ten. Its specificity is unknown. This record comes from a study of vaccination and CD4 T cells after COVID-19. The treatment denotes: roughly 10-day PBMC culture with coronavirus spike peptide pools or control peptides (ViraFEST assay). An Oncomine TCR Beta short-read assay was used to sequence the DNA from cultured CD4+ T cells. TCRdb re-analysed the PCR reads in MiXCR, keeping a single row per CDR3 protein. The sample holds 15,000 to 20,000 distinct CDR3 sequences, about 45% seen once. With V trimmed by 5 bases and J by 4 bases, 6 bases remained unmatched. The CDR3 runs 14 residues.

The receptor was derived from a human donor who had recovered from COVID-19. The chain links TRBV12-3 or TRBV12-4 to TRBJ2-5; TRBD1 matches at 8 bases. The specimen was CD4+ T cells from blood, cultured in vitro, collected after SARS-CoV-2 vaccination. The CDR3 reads CASSRTGRTETQYF. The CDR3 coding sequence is TGTGCCAGCAGTCGGACAGGGAGGACAGAGACCCAGTACTTC.